This is a list of T cell receptor beta chains from one sample in a study of blood T cell repertoires in COVID-19. TCRdb's copy holds only in-frame clones and misses some; the assay was immunoSEQ multiplex PCR. The repertoire holds under 200,000 clones, with roughly nine tenths as singletons. The specimen sequenced was peripheral blood. Every receptor here comes from a man between 60 and 75 years old with active or convalescent COVID-19. Both conserved end residues are part of each CDR3. D genes are given only for firm matches. Clone size is stated in some rows and not others, as once, few, many or a class when expanded.

TRBV18	TRBJ2-2	TRBD2	-	CASSPWGSGAKNTGELFF	TGTGCCAGCTCACCATGGGGTAGCGGGGCCAAGAACACCGGGGAGCTGTTTTTT
TRBV5-1	TRBJ1-4	TRBD1	-	CASSLLGQFEEKLFF	TGCGCCAGCAGCTTGTTGGGACAGTTCGAAGAAAAACTGTTTTTT
TRBV27	TRBJ1-1	TRBD1	-	CASRDRTTEAFF	TGTGCCAGCCGGGACAGAACGACTGAAGCTTTCTTT
TRBV21-1	TRBJ2-1	-	-	CASTPVTSGGARLGNEQFF	TGTGCCAGCACCCCCGTCACTAGCGGGGGGGCTCGTTTAGGCAATGAGCAGTTCTTC
TRBV4-1	TRBJ1-1	-	-	CASSPYSGGTEAFF	TGCGCCAGCAGCCCGTACTCCGGGGGCACTGAAGCTTTCTTT
TRBV27	TRBJ1-4	TRBD1	-	CASSQGQGEKLFF	TGTGCCAGCAGTCAGGGACAGGGTGAAAAACTGTTTTTT
TRBV2	TRBJ2-3	TRBD1	-	CATRDRRLDTQYF	TGTGCCACCAGGGACAGGCGGTTAGATACGCAGTATTTT
TRBV5-1	TRBJ1-1	-	-	CASSLDTRTDMTEAFF	TGCGCCAGCAGCTTGGATACCCGGACAGACATGACTGAAGCTTTCTTT
TRBV6-1	TRBJ1-2	TRBD1	-	CASSEGGGAVGYTF	TGTGCCAGCAGTGAAGGAGGGGGCGCGGTCGGCTACACCTTC
TRBV7-8	TRBJ2-7	TRBD2	-	CASSLASLAGVGEQYF	TGTGCCAGCAGCTTAGCGTCGCTAGCGGGGGTCGGGGAGCAGTACTTC
TRBV12-5	TRBJ1-3	TRBD1	-	CASGSPDRPPSYSGNTIYF	TGTGCTAGTGGTTCCCCGGACAGGCCACCCTCATACTCTGGAAACACCATATATTTT
TRBV10-1	TRBJ2-1	TRBD2	once	CASSESSGGINEQFF	TGCGCCAGCAGTGAATCGAGCGGGGGGATTAATGAGCAGTTCTTC
TRBV5-1	TRBJ2-1	TRBD2	-	CASSSRDYYNEQFF	TGCGCCAGCAGCTCCCGGGACTACTACAATGAGCAGTTCTTC
TRBV5-4	TRBJ1-2	-	-	CASSLDPGNYGYTF	TGTGCCAGCAGCTTGGATCCGGGGAACTATGGCTACACCTTC
TRBV6-6	TRBJ2-7	TRBD2	-	CASSQTSGGPSSYEQYF	TGTGCCAGCAGTCAGACTAGCGGGGGGCCTAGCTCCTACGAGCAGTACTTC
TRBV10-3	TRBJ1-5	TRBD1	once	CAISELGGQGNDQPQHF	TGTGCCATCAGTGAGTTAGGGGGACAGGGGAACGATCAGCCCCAGCATTTT
TRBV11-2	TRBJ1-5	-	-	CASSLDWGVGQPQHF	TGTGCCAGCAGCTTAGATTGGGGGGTTGGTCAGCCCCAGCATTTT
TRBV27	TRBJ1-2	TRBD1	-	CASSLSPGQGDYGYTF	TGTGCCAGCAGTTTATCACCGGGACAGGGGGACTATGGCTACACCTTC
TRBV2	TRBJ1-4	TRBD1	-	CASATTGGNEKLFF	TGTGCCAGCGCAACGACAGGGGGCAATGAAAAACTGTTTTTT
TRBV11-2	TRBJ1-2	-	-	CASSSREEYGYTF	TGTGCCAGCAGCTCGAGGGAGGAGTATGGCTACACCTTC
TRBV19	TRBJ2-5	TRBD2	-	CASNTGLAFGETQYF	TGTGCCAGTAACACTGGACTAGCTTTCGGCGAGACCCAGTACTTC
TRBV5-1	TRBJ2-3	TRBD2	-	CASSLVSSGGNTQYF	TGCGCCAGCAGCTTGGTCTCTAGCGGGGGAAATACGCAGTATTTT
TRBV9	TRBJ2-2	TRBD2	-	CASSEGLDTGELFF	TGTGCCAGCAGCGAGGGACTAGACACCGGGGAGCTGTTTTTT
TRBV27	TRBJ1-3	TRBD1	-	CASRSQGADGNTIYF	TGTGCCAGCAGATCACAGGGGGCAGATGGAAACACCATATATTTT
TRBV5-1	TRBJ1-1	-	-	CASSSDETGNYRTEAFF	TGCGCCAGCAGCAGCGATGAAACAGGGAATTATCGGACTGAAGCTTTCTTT
TRBV29-1	TRBJ2-6	-	-	CSVSGGRGANVLTF	TGCAGCGTGTCAGGTGGTAGAGGGGCCAACGTCCTGACTTTC
TRBV5-8	TRBJ2-7	-	-	CASSLTGTTYEQYF	TGTGCCAGCAGCTTGACAGGGACCACCTACGAGCAGTACTTC
TRBV24-1	TRBJ1-5	-	-	CATSVGARGGGQPQHF	TGTGCCACCAGTGTAGGGGCGCGGGGTGGAGGGCAGCCCCAGCATTTT
TRBV18	TRBJ1-2	TRBD1	-	CASSEQGDRGYTF	TGTGCCAGCTCAGAACAGGGGGACCGAGGCTACACCTTC
TRBV2	TRBJ1-1	TRBD1	-	CASSEALLRGRGAFF	TGTGCCAGCAGTGAAGCGCTTCTAAGGGGGCGGGGAGCTTTCTTT
TRBV6-5	TRBJ1-1	TRBD1	-	CASTNRGRGAFF	TGTGCCAGCACTAACAGGGGCCGGGGTGCTTTCTTT
TRBV5-6	TRBJ2-5	-	-	CASSLDIRGDGTQYF	TGTGCCAGCAGCTTGGATATCAGGGGGGACGGGACCCAGTACTTC
TRBV24-1	TRBJ2-3	-	few	CATSDWAGTSTDTQYF	TGTGCCACCAGTGATTGGGCTGGAACTAGCACAGATACGCAGTATTTT
TRBV7-3	TRBJ1-1	-	-	CASSLFGQGSTEAFF	TGTGCCAGCAGCTTATTTGGGCAGGGGTCTACTGAAGCTTTCTTT
TRBV10-3	TRBJ2-7	-	-	CAISESGAEQYF	TGTGCCATCAGTGAGTCAGGGGCCGAGCAGTACTTC
TRBV9	TRBJ2-7	-	-	CASSAFGGGNVKYF	-